The clone carrying this T cell receptor beta chain was seen only a few times. Antigen: not known. Trimming stripped 6 bases from V and 9 bases from J, with 15 bases between. In germline, CDR1 is SNHLY, CDR2 FYNNEI. The CDR3 is 14 amino acids. The data stem from a study of cytotoxic CD8 clonotypes in ibrutinib-treated CLL. The overall study: It was after a median roughly 13 months of treatment, range 6 to 36, that response samples were taken. Study-wide findings and caveats: Clonality increased with ibrutinib response but returned toward baseline at progression. At the start, clonality exceeded age-matched healthy donors and followed circulating CD8+ T-cell counts.

The planned depth of sequencing spanned 1 in 200,000 to 1 in 1 million T cells. Only in-frame clones appear in the TCRdb table, and some are missing; sequencing was by immunoSEQ multiplex PCR. Of about 160,000 clones detected, more than 75% appear once; the ten largest clones hold 2% to 2.5%. V usage is TRBV2 and J usage is TRBJ1-6; D perhaps matches TRBD1 (5 bases). The sequencing used PBMCs, collected after 12 months of ibrutinib treatment. The origin of this receptor is a human donor with chronic lymphocytic leukemia. The CDR3 loop reads CASRLSGISSPLHF. In DNA, the CDR3 is TGTGCCAGCAGGCTATCAGGGATCTCTTCACCCCTCCACTTT.